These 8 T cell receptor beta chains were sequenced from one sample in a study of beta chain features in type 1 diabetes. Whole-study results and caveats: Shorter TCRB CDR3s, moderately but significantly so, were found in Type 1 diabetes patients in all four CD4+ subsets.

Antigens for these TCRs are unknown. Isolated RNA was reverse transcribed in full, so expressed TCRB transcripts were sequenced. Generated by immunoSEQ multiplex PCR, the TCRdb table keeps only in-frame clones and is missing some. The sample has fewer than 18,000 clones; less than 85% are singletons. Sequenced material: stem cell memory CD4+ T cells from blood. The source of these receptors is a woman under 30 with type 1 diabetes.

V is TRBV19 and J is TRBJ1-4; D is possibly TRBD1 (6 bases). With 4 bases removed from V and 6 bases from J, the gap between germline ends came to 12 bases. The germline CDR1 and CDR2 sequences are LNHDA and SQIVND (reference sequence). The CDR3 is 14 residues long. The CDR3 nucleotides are TGTGCCAGTAGTAGGGGCAGGGGATATGAAAAACTGTTTTTT. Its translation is CASSRGRGYEKLFF.

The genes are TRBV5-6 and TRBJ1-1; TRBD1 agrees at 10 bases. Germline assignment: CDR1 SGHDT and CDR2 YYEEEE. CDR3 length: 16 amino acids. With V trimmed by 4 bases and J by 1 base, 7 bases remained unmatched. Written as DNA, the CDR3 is TGTGCCAGCAGCCCGCTGGGGGACAGGGGGAACACTGAAGCTTTCTTT. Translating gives CASSPLGDRGNTEAFF.

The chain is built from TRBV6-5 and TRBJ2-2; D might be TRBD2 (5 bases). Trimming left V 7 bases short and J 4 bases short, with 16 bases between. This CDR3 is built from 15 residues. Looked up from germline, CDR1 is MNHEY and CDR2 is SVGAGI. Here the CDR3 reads CASTYGGSGTGELFF. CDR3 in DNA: TGTGCCAGCACCTACGGTGGGAGTGGCACCGGGGAGCTGTTTTTT.

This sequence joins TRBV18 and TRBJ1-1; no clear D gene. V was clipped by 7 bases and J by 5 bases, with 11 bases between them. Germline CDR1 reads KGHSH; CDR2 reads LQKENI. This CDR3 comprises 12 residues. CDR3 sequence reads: CASWSGSTEAFF. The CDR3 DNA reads TGTGCCAGCTGGTCAGGTAGTACTGAAGCTTTCTTT.

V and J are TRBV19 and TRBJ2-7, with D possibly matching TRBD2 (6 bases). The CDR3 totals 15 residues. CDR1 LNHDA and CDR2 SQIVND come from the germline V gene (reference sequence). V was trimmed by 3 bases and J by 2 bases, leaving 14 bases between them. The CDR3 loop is CASSMGLGPPYEQYV. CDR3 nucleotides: TGTGCCAGTAGTATGGGACTCGGGCCTCCCTACGAGCAGTACGTC.

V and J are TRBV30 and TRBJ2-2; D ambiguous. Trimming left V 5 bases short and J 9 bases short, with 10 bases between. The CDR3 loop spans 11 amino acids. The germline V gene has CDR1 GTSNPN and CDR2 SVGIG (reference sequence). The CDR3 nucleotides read TGTGCCTGGTTAGAAGTCAGGGAGCTGTTTTTT. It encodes CAWLEVRELFF.

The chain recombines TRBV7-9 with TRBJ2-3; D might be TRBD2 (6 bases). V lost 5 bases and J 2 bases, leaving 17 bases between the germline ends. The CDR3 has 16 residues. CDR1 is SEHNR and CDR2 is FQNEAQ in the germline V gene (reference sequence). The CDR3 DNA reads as TGTGCCAGCAGCGGGTCCGGGACTCGCCTCACAGATACGCAGTATTTT. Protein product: CASSGSGTRLTDTQYF. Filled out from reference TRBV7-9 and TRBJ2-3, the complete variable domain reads DTGVSQNPRHKITKRGQNVTFRCDPISEHNRLYWYRQTLGQGPEFLTYFQNEAQLEKSRLLSDRFSAERPKGSFSTLEIQRTEQGDSAMYLCASSGSGTRLTDTQYFGPGTRLTVL.

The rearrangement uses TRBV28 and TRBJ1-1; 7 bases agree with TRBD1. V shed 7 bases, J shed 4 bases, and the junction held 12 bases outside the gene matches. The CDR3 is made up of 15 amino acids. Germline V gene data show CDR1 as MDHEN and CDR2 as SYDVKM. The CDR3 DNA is TGTGCCAGCACCCCAGCAGGCAGGGGGAGCACTGAAGCTTTCTTT. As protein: CASTPAGRGSTEAFF.